The entry below gives a single T cell receptor beta chain sequence along with its context. Which antigen it targets is not known. No base quality values were provided; no much bigger clone lies one nucleotide off. Other DNA sequences in this sample translate to the same CDR3. These data come from a study of shared clonotypes between healthy human individuals (dated by TCRdb to between 2020 and 2021). Regarding the complete study: The cohort included three men and a couple of women between 18 and 49 years of age. Different laboratories and diverse techniques were used to prepare libraries and sequence TCR repertoires, to increase sequencing depth and limit assay-specific biases. For each donor, CD4 naive and CD4 memory were each given three plates, CD8 naive was given two plates, and CD8 memory was given one plate. Leukapheresis yielded between about 0.94 and 8.9 billion PBMCs per donor. Blood TCR repertoires of 5 or 6 healthy adults were deeply sequenced to estimate repertoire size and the extent of clonotype sharing between individuals.

Donors were healthy HIV-negative adults with no recently reported acute infections or vaccinations. Every donor was a Caucasian adult residing in Nashville, Tennessee, USA. CD4+ T cells were enriched through magnetic negative selection, after which naive cells were positively selected on CD45RA and the remaining negative fraction served as the memory subset. Blood was collected by leukapheresis, and PBMCs were isolated by Ficoll-Histopaque density gradient centrifugation and then cryopreserved in liquid nitrogen vapor phase. Purity and quantity of every magnetically sorted T cell population were checked by analytical flow cytometry. Genomic DNA was isolated from every sorted fraction and measured by UV absorbance on a Nanodrop 2000c. Taken from the germline V gene, the CDR1 and CDR2 loops are SGDLS and YYNGEE. The trim is 3 bases for V and 0 bases for J, with a gap of 8 bases between the germline ends. From its cysteine to its phenylalanine, the CDR3 spans 14 amino acids. The sequence is cut down to CDR3 DNA, 42 bases in frame from base 1.

The paper as a whole reports these results and caveats: Compared with non-shared clonotypes, clonotypes shared by all four sorted-subset donors had higher generation probabilities. Based on pairwise subsampling, the degree of clonotype sharing among donors was expected to be affected by sequencing depth. Incomplete sequencing was indicated by rarefaction of sorted-subset datasets, despite the large sequencing depth. Because the study included a small number of donors, the genetic and exposure-history diversity represented was limited. Naive subsets generally had larger estimated clonotype richness than memory subsets. Sharing across several donors was observed for about 5% of naive CD4, under 4% of naive CD8, 2.3% of memory CD4, and less than 0.45% of memory CD8 clonotypes. Sampling was restricted to blood, and TCR repertoires in tissues likely differ from the TCR repertoires found in blood.

Using the deep immunoSEQ assay, TCR CDR3 regions were amplified from genomic DNA by multiplex PCR. For each cell subset, the extracted genomic DNA was distributed evenly across all wells of several immunoSEQ 96-well plates, and each plate served as one replicate. Each replicate PCR for sorted subsets received about 0.2 ug genomic DNA, equal to about 30,000 T cell genomes. Purified libraries were quantified with a Qubit 3.0 fluorometer, sized on a Bioanalyzer 2100, and re-quantified with the KAPA Library Quantification kit. A separate single-read 150-cycle Illumina NextSeq 550 flow cell was used to sequence each immunoSEQ 96-well plate. The published analysis was carried out like this. Because only junctional sequences without quality scores were contained in the immunoSEQ output, filtering matching that applied to full-length reads could not be performed. Sequences were annotated with PyIR, a Python wrapper for IgBLAST v1.9, using IMGT germline references to assign V/J genes and CDR3. Reads with weak V/J assignments (E-value above 1e-6), missing CDR3, stop codons, out-of-frame junctions, or ambiguous translated residues were removed. V3J clonotypes were defined as sequences sharing the same inferred V gene, J gene, and CDR3 amino acid sequence. The percentage overlap between two repertoires was calculated by dividing the number of shared unique clonotypes by the size of the smaller repertoire. Repertoire richness was assessed with RTK rarefaction, the Chao1 estimator, and Recon v2.1 estimates of unobserved clonotypes. Generation probabilities for all TCRbeta clonotypes obtained by the gDNA method from a handful of donors were computed using OLGA. In its TCRdb copy, this immuneACCESS table keeps in-frame sequences only and misses some clones. Where compared with another copy, unresolved V genes explain less than half of these, and the others have no known cause. V, J and clone size derive from that table, while D and trimming were established from the DNA sequence. For this sample there are over a million clones; about 96% appear just once. Roughly 1.2% of the sample is held by the ten biggest clonotypes.

The sequence came from a young man in good health. Recombination connected TRBV9 to TRBJ2-3; perhaps TRBD1 is the D gene, with 5 bases matching. The sample was naive CD4+ T cells sorted from blood. The cell subset or site label here, explained by the study, means: CD45RA+ positively selected. The nucleotide sequence reads as follows: TGTGCCAGCAGCGCAAGACAGAGCACAGATACGCAGTATTTT. Its protein is CASSARQSTDTQYF.